These 3 T cell receptor beta chains came from one sample sequenced in a study of sequential checkpoint blockade in melanoma. The treatment was: randomized to nivolumab then ipilimumab (arm A) or the reverse (arm B). Repertoires were generated with immunoSEQ multiplex PCR, while TCRdb's copy carries only in-frame clones and drops some. The sample shows thousands of clones, approximately 58% of them seen only once. This material consisted of CD8+ T cells sorted from blood (inferred from file names), taken from a patient given nivolumab and ipilimumab in sequence. The receptors originated from a human donor with melanoma.

The gene calls are TRBV5-6 and TRBJ2-7, with TRBD2 identical over 7 bases. V lost 2 bases to trimming and J lost 7 bases; unmatched junction nucleotides: 6. In germline, CDR1 is SGHDT, CDR2 YYEEEE. The CDR3 extends over 13 amino acids. This CDR3 reads CASSFGGGWEQYF. The CDR3, as DNA: TGTGCCAGCAGCTTCGGCGGGGGATGGGAGCAGTACTTC.

A remark on this clone: Distinct nucleotide sequences in the sample also encode this CDR3. The chain combines TRBV5-4 with TRBJ1-1; the D gene is possibly TRBD1 (6 bases). CDR3 length equals 13 residues. Germline-derived CDR1 and CDR2 are SGHNT and YYREEE (reference sequence). The V gene lost 2 bases and the J gene lost 5 bases, with 10 bases spanning the gap. CDR3: CASSFRGGTEAFF. The CDR3 nucleotides read TGTGCCAGCAGCTTCAGGGGAGGGACTGAAGCTTTCTTT.

In this sample, this clone turned up a few times. The chain joins TRBV28 to TRBJ1-5; D uncertain. This CDR3 is 13 amino acids long. The V gene's germline CDR1 is MDHEN and CDR2 SYDVKM. V was shortened by 3 bases and J by 4 bases, with 7 bases between the two germline ends. CDR3 loop: CASSFILNQPQHF. The CDR3 nucleotides are TGTGCCAGCAGTTTTATCCTAAATCAGCCCCAGCATTTT.